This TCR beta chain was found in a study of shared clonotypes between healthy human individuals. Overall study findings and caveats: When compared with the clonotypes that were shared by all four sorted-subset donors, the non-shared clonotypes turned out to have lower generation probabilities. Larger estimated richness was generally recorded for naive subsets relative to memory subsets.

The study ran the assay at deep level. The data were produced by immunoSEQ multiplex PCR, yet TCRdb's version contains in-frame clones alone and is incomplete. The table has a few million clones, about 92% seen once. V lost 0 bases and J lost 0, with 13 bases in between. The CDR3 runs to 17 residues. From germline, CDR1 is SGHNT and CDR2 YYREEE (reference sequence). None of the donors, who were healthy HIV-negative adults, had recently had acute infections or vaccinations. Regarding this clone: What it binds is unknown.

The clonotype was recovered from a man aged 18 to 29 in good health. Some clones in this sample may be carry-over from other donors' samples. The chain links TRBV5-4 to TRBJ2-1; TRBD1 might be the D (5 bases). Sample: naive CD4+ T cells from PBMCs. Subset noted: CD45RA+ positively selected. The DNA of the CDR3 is TGTGCCAGCAGCTTGGGGGGCGGTTCTGCCTCCTACAATGAGCAGTTCTTC. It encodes CASSLGGGSASYNEQFF. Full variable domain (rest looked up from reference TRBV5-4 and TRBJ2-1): ETGVTQSPTHLIKTRGQQVTLRCSSQSGHNTVSWYQQALGQGPQFIFQYYREEENGRGNFPPRFSGLQFPNYSSELNVNALELDDSALYLCASSLGGGSASYNEQFFGPGTRLTVL.